Below are 20 T cell receptor beta chains sequenced from a single sample in a study of CD8+CD57+ T cells in acquired aplastic anemia. It was genomic DNA that served as the template for profiling TCR beta VDJ and CDR3. TCRdb independently ran MiXCR on the reads; one entry per CDR3 protein. This table holds about 180,000 distinct CDR3 sequences, about half found once. Flow cytometry had shown expanded CD8+CD57+ cells in the patients chosen for sequencing. Sequences were obtained from sorted CD4+, CD8+, or CD8+CD57+ T cells (not recorded which) from PBMCs. The receptors were sampled from a human donor with aplastic anemia.

V and J are TRBV5-1 and TRBJ2-6; D might be TRBD1 (6 bases). This CDR3 has 17 residues. Germline values: CDR1 SGHRS, CDR2 YFSETQ. V was trimmed by 2 bases and J by 0 bases, leaving 12 bases between them. The CDR3 is CASSLAGTNSGANVLTF. The CDR3 region has the DNA TGCGCCAGCAGCTTAGCCGGGACAAACTCTGGGGCCAACGTCCTGACTTTC.

This chain joins TRBV29-1 and TRBJ1-1; TRBD1 might be the D (6 bases). The CDR3 runs to 12 residues. V was pared by 6 bases and J by 6 bases, with 14 bases between. Germline loops: CDR1 SQVTM, CDR2 ANQGSEA. The CDR3 DNA reads TGCAGCGTCAACCGGGACAAATCTGAAGCTTTCTTT. This translates into CSVNRDKSEAFF. Together with reference TRBV29-1 and TRBJ1-1, the CDR3 gives the full variable domain: SAVISQKPSRDICQRGTSLTIQCQVDSQVTMMFWYRQQPGQSLTLIATANQGSEATYESGFVIDKFPISRPNLTFSTLTVSNMSPEDSSIYLCSVNRDKSEAFFGQGTRLTVV.

V usage is TRBV29-1 and J usage is TRBJ2-1; D unresolved. CDR1 is SQVTM, CDR2 ANQGSEA, per germline. The V end lost 4 bases, the J end lost 4 bases, and 5 bases lay between the germline ends. The CDR3 is 11 amino acids. CDR3 protein: CSVVFYNEQFF. DNA of the CDR3: TGCAGCGTTGTATTTTACAATGAGCAGTTCTTC.

V usage is TRBV5-1 and J usage is TRBJ1-2, with 7 bases aligning to TRBD1. The CDR3 is 13 residues long. Losses at the gene ends were 0 bases for V and 8 bases for J; bases not matched to a gene: 4. Germline V gives CDR1 SGHRS, CDR2 YFSETQ. The CDR3 sequence is CASSLEGAGGYTF. The DNA of the CDR3 is TGCGCCAGCAGCTTGGAGGGGGCAGGGGGCTACACCTTC.

This clonotype came up many times. V is TRBV12-3 or TRBV12-4 and J is TRBJ2-1, with D perhaps TRBD2 (5 bases). The CDR3 has 16 amino acids. Trimming removed 3 bases from V and 9 bases from J, with 21 bases in between. Here the CDR3 reads CASSLGGRESASEQFF. DNA for the CDR3: TGTGCCAGCAGTTTGGGTGGACGGGAATCAGCAAGTGAGCAGTTCTTC.

On this clonotype itself: An end of the junction does not agree with germline; a read error may underlie this. This rearrangement joins TRBV7-7 to TRBJ2-3; weak D call: TRBD2 (6 bases). CDR3 length: 13 residues. Germline V CDR1 and CDR2: SSHAT, FNYEAQ (reference sequence). Here the CDR3 DNA reads TGTGCTAGCAGCTGGGCCCCTAGCGACACGCAGTATTTT. Its protein product is CASSWAPSDTQYF.

This chain connects TRBV2 to TRBJ2-5; 9 bases are shared with TRBD2. CDR3 length equals 14 residues. Germline values: CDR1 SNHLY, CDR2 FYNNEI. The J segment lost 9 bases and the V segment lost 11 bases, leaving 16 bases of the junction unmatched. The CDR3 nucleotides are TGTGCCCAGGAACTAGCGGGTACAACAGGGGCCCAGTACTTC. Translating it yields CAQELAGTTGAQYF.

This clonotype was observed many times. The chain couples TRBV12-3 or TRBV12-4 to TRBJ1-5, with D possibly TRBD1 on 5 matching bases. V dropped 7 bases and J dropped 4 bases, with 17 bases sitting between them. The CDR3 spans 15 residues. The CDR3 coding sequence is TGTGCCAGCATGGGGCCGGGCGGATTGAATCAGCCCCAGCATTTT. It yields the protein CASMGPGGLNQPQHF.

There are a few counts of this clonotype. CDR3: CASSSGVVSVGQYF. In nucleotides, the CDR3 is TGTGCCAGCAGCTCCGGGGTAGTGAGTGTCGGGCAGTACTTC. The J gene is TRBJ2-7, the V gene TRBV7-6, with TRBD2 as a possible D gene (5 bases). The CDR3 runs 14 residues. Per the germline V gene, CDR1 is SGHVS and CDR2 is FNYEAQ. Trimming cost V 4 bases and J 9 bases, with 19 bases left between them.

This clonotype was seen at least ten times. This chain links TRBV7-2 with TRBJ2-1; D is unresolved. Trimming shortened V by 5 bases and J by 4 bases, and 6 bases separated the two germline ends. This CDR3 has 12 residues. Germline CDR1 and CDR2: SGHTA and FQGNSA. This chain's CDR3 is CASSQAYNEQFF. CDR3 coding DNA: TGTGCCAGCAGCCAAGCGTACAATGAGCAGTTCTTC.

There are many counts of this clonotype. The chain couples TRBV13 to TRBJ2-7; 10 nucleotides align to TRBD2. With V trimmed by 1 base and J by 3 bases, 3 bases remained unmatched. The CDR3 totals 15 residues. Per germline, CDR1 PRHDT and CDR2 FYEKMQ (reference sequence). The CDR3 bases are TGTGCCAGCAGCTTAGAAACTAGCGGGATCTACGAGCAGTACTTC. Its translation: CASSLETSGIYEQYF.

The gene calls are TRBV20-1 and TRBJ1-1; D uncertain. The CDR3 loop spans 10 amino acids. V was trimmed by 4 bases and J by 0 bases, leaving 0 bases between them. Germline CDR1 reads DFQATT; CDR2 reads SNEGSKA (reference sequence). The CDR3 loop reads CSAMNTEAFF. In nucleotides, the CDR3 is TGCAGTGCTATGAACACTGAAGCTTTCTTT.

The chain combines TRBV14 with TRBJ2-1; tentatively, D is TRBD1 or TRBD2 (6 bases each). V was clipped by 3 bases and J by 1 base, with 10 bases between them. The germline V gene has CDR1 SGHDN and CDR2 FVKESK. CDR3 length: 15 residues. The CDR3 sequence: CASSQGAGSYNEQFF. DNA of the CDR3: TGTGCCAGCAGCCAGGGGGCGGGATCCTACAATGAGCAGTTCTTC.

This clonotype was detected many times. The chain combines TRBV11-2 with TRBJ2-3; tentative D call: TRBD2 (5 bases). Per germline, CDR1 SGHAT and CDR2 FQNNGV. The V and J ends lost 5 bases and 1 base respectively, with 13 bases between them. The CDR3 contains 15 residues. CDR3 loop: CASSPVGGGTDTQYF. As DNA, the CDR3 is TGTGCCAGCAGCCCTGTTGGAGGTGGCACAGATACGCAGTATTTT.

Notes on this clonotype: A junction boundary mismatches the germline segment, possibly from a read error. This chain joins TRBV20-1 and TRBJ1-5; possibly TRBD1 for D (5 bases). The CDR3 spans 15 residues. The V gene's germline CDR1 is DFQATT and CDR2 SNEGSKA (reference sequence). The CDR3 coding sequence is TGCAGTGCTAGCCAGGGAGGAGGTAGCAATCAGCCCAAGCATTTC. This sequence encodes CSASQGGGSNQPKHF.

The chain has TRBV25-1 and TRBJ1-1; TRBD1 might be the D (6 bases). V gave up 6 bases and J gave up 8 bases, with 22 bases separating them. The CDR3 runs to 15 residues. Germline CDR1 MGHDK, CDR2 SYGVNS. The CDR3 bases are TGTGCCAGCAGCATAACAAACGGACAGCCGAACGAAGCTTTCTTT. Translated: CASSITNGQPNEAFF. Together with reference TRBV25-1 and TRBJ1-1, the CDR3 gives the full variable domain: EADIYQTPRYLVIGTGKKITLECSQTMGHDKMYWYQQDPGMELHLIHYSYGVNSTEKGDLSSESTVSRIRTEHFPLTLESARPSHTSQYLCASSITNGQPNEAFFGQGTRLTVV.

V gene TRBV15 combines with J gene TRBJ1-2; no clear D. Germline-derived CDR1 and CDR2 are LNHNV and YYDKDF (reference sequence). V lost 3 bases and J lost 6, with 14 bases in between. The CDR3 runs 14 residues. CDR3 bases: TGTGCCACCAGCAGGTTCGTGGGCCCTGATGGCTACACCTTC. As protein: CATSRFVGPDGYTF.

This clonotype appeared a few times. This may stem from a read error, because a much larger clone lies one nucleotide away. This chain joins TRBV29-1 and TRBJ2-1; D gene uncertain. The CDR3 loop spans 10 amino acids. V lost 7 bases, J lost 7 bases, and 8 bases lay in between. CDR1 is SQVTM and CDR2 is ANQGSEA in the germline V gene. The chain's CDR3 is CSAFNNEQFF. CDR3 sequence (DNA): TGCAGCGCCTTTAATAATGAGCAGTTCTTC.

This clonotype was detected many times. V gene TRBV5-1 combines with J gene TRBJ2-1; 8 bases are a match to TRBD1. This CDR3 is built from 15 residues. Germline lookup yields CDR1 SGHRS and CDR2 YFSETQ. Trimming removed 6 bases from V and 8 bases from J; junction bases left unmatched: 13. CDR3 region: CASKGVQGAVDEQFF. The CDR3 DNA sequence: TGCGCCAGCAAAGGGGTCCAGGGGGCAGTGGATGAGCAGTTCTTC. The whole variable domain, remainder taken from reference TRBV5-1 and TRBJ2-1, is KAGVTQTPRYLIKTRGQQVTLSCSPISGHRSVSWYQQTPGQGLQFLFEYFSETQRNKGNFPGRFSGRQFSNSRSEMNVSTLELGDSALYLCASKGVQGAVDEQFFGPGTRLTVL.

This clonotype was observed many times. The V call is TRBV24-1, the J call TRBJ2-3; D call uncertain. This CDR3 comprises 13 residues. The germline V gene has CDR1 KGHDR and CDR2 SFDVKD. V was cut by 3 bases and J by 2 bases, with 5 bases left in between. The CDR3 here is CATSDPFTDTQYF. The CDR3 DNA reads as TGTGCCACCAGTGATCCCTTCACAGATACGCAGTATTTT.